The entry below gives a single TCR beta chain sequence along with its context. This sample stems from a study of monozygotic twins with inflammatory bowel disease. No DNA is given; TCRdb re-called the 5' RACE reads and lists each CDR3 protein once. The sample has approximately 160,000 distinct CDR3 sequences. This CDR3 is built from 14 residues. Germline values: CDR1 SEHNR, CDR2 FQNEAQ (reference sequence). Sample: blood. This chain uses TRBV7-9 with TRBJ1-5. This TCR was recovered from a human donor with ulcerative colitis or Crohn's disease, or a healthy co-twin of an affected twin (not recorded which). This chain's CDR3 is CASSFPNIDQPQHF.